One and the same sample provided the 15 T cell receptor beta chains below, sequenced in a study of cytomegalovirus exposure and HLA in healthy donors (dated 2017 in TCRdb). The method behind the library was the immunoSEQ multiplex PCR assay. For the multiplex PCR, a mixture combining 60 forward primers for TCR Vbeta segments and 13 reverse primers for TCR Jbeta segments was used. The table comes from immuneACCESS by way of TCRdb, which keeps in-frame sequences with V and J called. Part of the clones is missing from these tables; in studies checked, under half for an unresolved V gene and the rest for unknown reasons. This sample has over 85,000 clones in its table, and over 80% of those were observed once. The ten largest clones take up approximately 2.8% of the sample. The sample comprised PBMCs. Source of these receptors: a man aged 40-49 years in good health and CMV-seronegative.

The V call is TRBV10-3, the J call TRBJ1-1, with TRBD1 matching over 7 bases. The CDR3 extends over 14 amino acids. Germline-derived CDR1 and CDR2 are ENHRY and SYGVKD. V lost 6 bases to trimming and J lost 5 bases; unmatched junction nucleotides: 9. DNA of the CDR3: TGTGCCATCAGCGATAAACAGGGGTGGACTGAAGCTTTCTTT. Translation gives CAISDKQGWTEAFF.

The chain has TRBV7-9 and TRBJ1-5, with 9 bases aligning to TRBD1. The CDR3 length is 17 residues. Trimming at V came to 1 base and at J to 1 base, leaving 5 bases not matched to a gene. Germline V CDR1 and CDR2: SEHNR, FQNEAQ (reference sequence). The CDR3: CASSLGQGGDSNQPQHF. For the CDR3, the DNA is TGTGCCAGCAGCTTAGGACAGGGGGGGGACAGCAATCAGCCCCAGCATTTT.

This clone appeared a few times. The CDR3 DNA follows: TGTGCCAGCAGCCCGGACAGGGCGGGCAATCAGCCCCAGCATTTT. Residues: CASSPDRAGNQPQHF. The V call is TRBV6-9, the J call TRBJ1-5; 8 nucleotides line up with TRBD1. Germline values: CDR1 MNHGY, CDR2 SVAAGI. There are 15 residues in the CDR3. Unmatched junction bases numbered 6, after V lost 6 bases and J lost 2 bases.

This sequence joins TRBV30 and TRBJ1-1, with 9 bases fitting TRBD1. CDR1 and CDR2 (germline): GTSNPN, SVGIG (reference sequence). The CDR3 length is 13 residues. The ends lost 5 bases at V and 4 bases at J; junction bases unmatched: 5. The CDR3 sequence is CAWDDRGTTEAFF. The CDR3 nucleotides read TGTGCCTGGGACGACAGGGGGACCACTGAAGCTTTCTTT. The full variable domain, completed using reference TRBV30 and TRBJ1-1, is SQTIHQWPATLVQPVGSPLSLECTVEGTSNPNLYWYRQAAGRGLQLLFYSVGIGQISSEVPQNLSASRPQDRQFILSSKKLLLSDSGFYLCAWDDRGTTEAFFGQGTRLTVV.

The V call is TRBV7-2, the J call TRBJ2-6, with TRBD2 matching over 7 bases. There are 15 residues in the CDR3. The germline gives CDR1 SGHTA, CDR2 FQGNSA. Unmatched junction bases numbered 0, after V lost 2 bases and J lost 2 bases. CDR3 sequence (DNA): TGTGCCAGCAGCTTAAGCGGGGCTGGGGCCAACGTCCTGACTTTC. Translation: CASSLSGAGANVLTF.

This clone came up once. V gene TRBV7-9 combines with J gene TRBJ1-1; no reliable D call. Germline loops: CDR1 SEHNR, CDR2 FQNEAQ (reference sequence). Trimming stripped 0 bases from V and 7 bases from J, with 6 bases between. This CDR3 has 12 amino acids. CDR3 sequence (DNA): TGTGCCAGCAGCTTAGCGCGTGGTGAAGCTTTCTTT. Its protein product is CASSLARGEAFF.

The chain couples TRBV5-5 to TRBJ2-3; D not resolved. Germline CDR1 reads SGHKS; CDR2 reads YYEKEE (reference sequence). V was shortened by 5 bases and J by 2 bases, with 6 bases between the two germline ends. The CDR3 totals 12 residues. This CDR3 is CASSLLTDTQYF. The CDR3 DNA sequence: TGTGCCAGCAGTCTTCTCACAGATACGCAGTATTTT. Based on the CDR3 plus reference TRBV5-5 and TRBJ2-3, the full variable domain is DAGVTQSPTHLIKTRGQQVTLRCSPISGHKSVSWYQQVLGQGPQFIFQYYEKEERGRGNFPDRFSARQFPNYSSELNVNALLLGDSALYLCASSLLTDTQYFGPGTRLTVL.

The chain couples TRBV30 to TRBJ1-4, with TRBD1 as a possible D gene (6 bases). The CDR3 extends over 15 amino acids. Trimming removed 8 bases from V and 8 bases from J, with 24 bases in between. Germline-derived CDR1 and CDR2 are GTSNPN and SVGIG (reference sequence). The CDR3 reads CAGGALTRGHEKLFF. The CDR3 nucleotides read TGTGCCGGTGGGGCCTTGACGAGGGGACACGAAAAACTGTTTTTT.

The chain carries TRBV19 and TRBJ1-3, with D possibly matching TRBD1 (6 bases). The CDR3 length is 16 residues. The ends were cut back, 2 bases at V and 0 bases at J, with 11 bases in the middle. Germline-derived CDR1 and CDR2 are LNHDA and SQIVND (reference sequence). The CDR3 DNA reads TGTGCCAGTAGTATAAACAGGGCCTCCTCTGGAAACACCATATATTTT. Its translation is CASSINRASSGNTIYF.

This chain connects TRBV27 to TRBJ1-5; D gene uncertain. Looked up from germline, CDR1 is MNHEY and CDR2 is SMNVEV (reference sequence). Trimming took 0 bases from V and 9 from J, leaving 15 bases between them. The CDR3 covers 15 residues. DNA for the CDR3: TGTGCCAGCAGTTTATCCCCTGGACTACGATCGCCCCAGCATTTT. This codes for CASSLSPGLRSPQHF.

The CDR3 DNA sequence: TGTGCCAGCAGCTTAGAGGGGGCCACTGAAGCTTTCTTT. Its translation: CASSLEGATEAFF. The V call is TRBV11-3, the J call TRBJ1-1, with a possible D match to TRBD1 (6 bases). V lost 0 bases, J lost 4 bases, and 6 bases lay in between. Germline V lookup: CDR1 SGHNT, CDR2 YENEEA. This CDR3 has 13 residues. The whole variable domain, remainder taken from reference TRBV11-3 and TRBJ1-1, is EAGVVQSPRYKIIEKKQPVAFWCNPISGHNTLYWYLQNLGQGPELLIRYENEEAVDDSQLPKDRFSAERLKGVDSTLKIQPAELGDSAVYLCASSLEGATEAFFGQGTRLTVV.

The V gene is TRBV4-1, the J gene TRBJ2-6; TRBD1 is a possible D gene (6 bases). Trimming left V 7 bases short and J 3 bases short, with 19 bases between. The CDR3 sequence is 17 residues long. CDR1 and CDR2 (germline): MGHRA, YSYEKL. In DNA form, the CDR3 reads TGCGCCAGCAACCTAGGGCCAGGGGCTAGTGGGGCCAACGTCCTGACTTTC. Translating it yields CASNLGPGASGANVLTF.

The V and J genes are TRBV10-2 and TRBJ2-3, with D hard to call. The germline gives CDR1 WSHSY, CDR2 SAAADI. The CDR3 spans 13 residues. Deletions cut 2 bases from V and 5 bases from J, with 8 bases between. CDR3 DNA sequence: TGCGCCAGCAGTGAGACCACGGGAGATACGCAGTATTTT. This sequence encodes CASSETTGDTQYF.

The CDR3 sequence: CASSPVTGQFNQPQHF. DNA of the CDR3: TGTGCCAGCTCACCCGTGACGGGACAGTTCAATCAGCCCCAGCATTTT. V is TRBV18 and J is TRBJ1-5, with 7 bases lining up with TRBD1. CDR1 and CDR2 from the germline V gene are KGHSH and LQKENI. This CDR3 is 16 amino acids long. V dropped 3 bases and J dropped 3; count of bases not matched to a gene: 8.

The gene calls are TRBV7-2 and TRBJ2-2, with D possibly being TRBD1 (6 bases). This CDR3 contains 16 residues. Trimming removed 5 bases from V and 0 bases from J, with 13 bases in between. From germline, CDR1 is SGHTA and CDR2 FQGNSA. The CDR3 spells CASSPLGQSNTGELFF. CDR3 bases: TGTGCCAGCAGCCCCCTGGGACAATCGAACACCGGGGAGCTGTTTTTT.